This T cell receptor beta chain was found in a study of CD8 T cells in ankylosing spondylitis. CDR3 length: 15 amino acids. Germline values: CDR1 MNHEY, CDR2 SVGEGT. The ends lost 6 bases at V and 3 bases at J; junction bases unmatched: 7. TCRdb reanalysed the 5' RACE reads using MiXCR and keeps one entry per CDR3 protein. The table has 150,000 or so distinct CDR3 sequences, approximately 9% seen once. This clonotype was seen at least ten times. The chain is built from TRBV6-2 or TRBV6-3 and TRBJ2-1; 8 bases match TRBD2. Source material: blood, either unsorted or a sorted T cell fraction (not recorded which). The sequence was obtained from a female donor with ankylosing spondylitis or in good health (not recorded which). CDR3 bases: TGTGCCAGCAGAGTCGCCGGGGGGGACTACAATGAGCAGTTCTTC. Translation gives CASRVAGGDYNEQFF.